Each of the 28 T cell receptor beta chains below was sequenced from the same sample in a study of technical replicates of blood from several donors. Sequencing used immunoSEQ multiplex PCR; TCRdb keeps in-frame clones, though not all of them. Here the sample spans tens of thousands of clones, 95% being singletons. The source material was T cells isolated from PBMCs. The receptors shown here come from a human donor in good health.

The chain carries TRBV13 and TRBJ2-3; 12 bases agree with TRBD2. Germline trimming cut 0 bases from V and 6 bases from J; bases unmatched to any gene: 10. The CDR3 runs 18 residues. Germline V CDR1 and CDR2: PRHDT, FYEKMQ (reference sequence). The CDR3 loop is CASSLGRRLAGVRDTQYF. The CDR3 bases are TGTGCCAGCAGCTTAGGCCGAAGACTAGCGGGAGTTAGGGATACGCAGTATTTT.

The V and J genes are TRBV7-9 and TRBJ2-2; 7 positions agree with TRBD2. Germline V gene sequence: CDR1 SEHNR, CDR2 FQNEAQ (reference sequence). This CDR3 contains 15 residues. Unmatched junction bases numbered 4, after V lost 0 bases and J lost 6 bases. The CDR3 reads CASSLADREAGELFF. For the CDR3, the DNA is TGTGCCAGCAGCTTAGCCGATCGGGAGGCCGGGGAGCTGTTTTTT.

V is TRBV19 and J is TRBJ2-3; TRBD2 matches at 7 bases. The germline CDR1 and CDR2 sequences are LNHDA and SQIVND (reference sequence). The CDR3 contains 16 residues. The junction had 8 bases not matched to a gene; V was cut back by 4 bases and J by 1 base. This chain's CDR3 is CASSKGLGGGTDTQYF. The CDR3 nucleotides are TGTGCCAGTAGTAAGGGCTTGGGAGGGGGCACAGATACGCAGTATTTT. The entire variable domain, with the rest obtained from reference TRBV19 and TRBJ2-3, is as follows: DGGITQSPKYLFRKEGQNVTLSCEQNLNHDAMYWYRQDPGQGLRLIYYSQIVNDFQKGDIAEGYSVSREKKESFPLTVTSAQKNPTAFYLCASSKGLGGGTDTQYFGPGTRLTVL.

This clone appeared a few times. The chain combines TRBV29-1 with TRBJ1-1; D not certain. The V end lost 3 bases, the J end lost 7 bases, and 12 bases lay between the germline ends. The germline gives CDR1 SQVTM, CDR2 ANQGSEA. The CDR3 is 12 residues long. The CDR3 DNA is TGCAGCGTTGAGCACACCCACCTTGAAGCTTTCTTT. It specifies CSVEHTHLEAFF.

V gene TRBV29-1 combines with J gene TRBJ1-2, with a weak D call TRBD1 (5 bases). This CDR3 has 14 amino acids. Trimming left V 0 bases short and J 3 bases short, with 11 bases between. From germline, CDR1 is SQVTM and CDR2 ANQGSEA. The CDR3 reads CSVEDASRDYGYTF. CDR3 sequence (DNA): TGCAGCGTTGAAGATGCCTCCAGGGACTATGGCTACACCTTC. The whole variable domain, remainder taken from reference TRBV29-1 and TRBJ1-2, is SAVISQKPSRDICQRGTSLTIQCQVDSQVTMMFWYRQQPGQSLTLIATANQGSEATYESGFVIDKFPISRPNLTFSTLTVSNMSPEDSSIYLCSVEDASRDYGYTFGSGTRLTVV.

The chain combines TRBV27 with TRBJ1-4, with 8 bases that match TRBD1. The V and J ends lost 4 bases and 8 bases, in that order; junction bases with no gene match: 3. Germline V gene lookup returns CDR1 MNHEY and CDR2 SMNVEV (reference sequence). The CDR3 length is 13 residues. The DNA of the CDR3 is TGTGCCAGCAGTTCAGGGGGCGGCGAAAAACTGTTTTTT. Amino acids: CASSSGGGEKLFF.

This clone was seen once. This chain joins TRBV7-8 and TRBJ2-7; tentatively, D is TRBD1 (5 bases). Trimming took 5 bases from V and 0 from J, leaving 8 bases between them. The germline CDR1 and CDR2 sequences are SGHVS and FQNEAQ. The CDR3 contains 13 residues. The CDR3 here is CASSHRFSYEQYF. CDR3 nucleotide sequence: TGTGCCAGCAGCCACAGGTTCTCCTACGAGCAGTACTTC.

V is TRBV10-3 and J is TRBJ1-5, with 8 bases matching TRBD1. This CDR3 contains 15 residues. The ends lost 6 bases at V and 0 bases at J; junction bases unmatched: 4. Looked up from germline, CDR1 is ENHRY and CDR2 is SYGVKD. The CDR3 DNA reads TGTGCCATCAGCGGGACAGGCGGTAGCAATCAGCCCCAGCATTTT. Protein product: CAISGTGGSNQPQHF.

This chain connects TRBV19 to TRBJ2-5; TRBD2 aligns across 16 bases. Germline V lookup: CDR1 LNHDA, CDR2 SQIVND (reference sequence). V was pared by 4 bases and J by 4 bases, with 6 bases of the junction left unmatched. The CDR3 extends over 17 amino acids. CDR3 nucleotide sequence: TGTGCCAGTAGTAGGGGACTAGCGGGAGGGCGAGGAGAGACCCAGTACTTC. Translated, it gives CASSRGLAGGRGETQYF.

This chain connects TRBV7-2 to TRBJ1-2; D not certain. The germline V gene has CDR1 SGHTA and CDR2 FQGNSA. Trimming removed 2 bases from V and 4 bases from J, with 5 bases in between. The CDR3 is 12 residues long. The CDR3 sequence is CASSLQSYGYTF. The CDR3 DNA follows: TGTGCCAGCAGCTTACAATCCTATGGCTACACCTTC.

This chain uses TRBV18 with TRBJ1-4; D remains ambiguous. CDR3 length: 13 residues. Germline V gives CDR1 KGHSH, CDR2 LQKENI. The V gene lost 3 bases and the J gene lost 5 bases, with 7 bases spanning the gap. CDR3 DNA sequence: TGTGCCAGCTCACCCCAGGTCAATGAAAAACTGTTTTTT. Translating gives CASSPQVNEKLFF.

The chain uses TRBV7-2 and TRBJ1-2; D is perhaps TRBD1 (5 bases). CDR1 is SGHTA and CDR2 is FQGNSA in the germline V gene. The CDR3 totals 14 residues. The V and J ends lost 2 bases and 8 bases respectively, with 15 bases between them. Here the CDR3 DNA reads TGTGCCAGCAGCTTAAAACCTGGGGGGTTCGGCTACACCTTC. Protein sequence: CASSLKPGGFGYTF.

The J gene is TRBJ2-7, the V gene TRBV6-5, with 7 nucleotides matching TRBD1. Unmatched junction bases numbered 9, after V lost 6 bases and J lost 4 bases. In germline, CDR1 is MNHEY, CDR2 SVGAGI. The length of the CDR3 is 14 residues. The CDR3 DNA is TGTGCCAGCAGCCACGGACAGGCACCGTACGAGCAGTACTTC. The encoded protein is CASSHGQAPYEQYF.

The chain carries TRBV19 and TRBJ1-5, with 10 bases aligning to TRBD1. Trimming at V came to 4 bases and at J to 1 base, leaving 7 bases not matched to a gene. Germline V CDR1 and CDR2: LNHDA, SQIVND (reference sequence). CDR3 length: 17 amino acids. In DNA, the CDR3 is TGTGCCAGTAGTAGGAGACAGGGGGCGGTAAGCAATCAGCCCCAGCATTTT. The encoded protein is CASSRRQGAVSNQPQHF. Combining the CDR3 with reference TRBV19 and TRBJ1-5 gives the whole variable domain DGGITQSPKYLFRKEGQNVTLSCEQNLNHDAMYWYRQDPGQGLRLIYYSQIVNDFQKGDIAEGYSVSREKKESFPLTVTSAQKNPTAFYLCASSRRQGAVSNQPQHFGDGTRLSIL.

The V gene is TRBV6-6, the J gene TRBJ2-7, with TRBD1 identical over 8 bases. Germline V lookup: CDR1 MNHNY, CDR2 SVGAGI (reference sequence). This CDR3 has 15 residues. V shed 0 bases, J shed 3 bases, and the junction held 4 bases outside the gene matches. CDR3 DNA: TGTGCCAGCAGTTACTCGACAGGGGCAGACTACGAGCAGTACTTC. It is translated as CASSYSTGADYEQYF.

The chain combines TRBV4-1 with TRBJ2-7, with TRBD2 matching over 8 bases. This CDR3 contains 13 residues. The V gene's germline CDR1 is MGHRA and CDR2 YSYEKL. J gave up 5 bases and V 1 base, and 1 base lay outside the gene matches. The CDR3 here is CASSQAGGDEQYF. The CDR3 nucleotides are TGCGCCAGCAGCCAAGCGGGAGGGGACGAGCAGTACTTC.

The chain uses TRBV5-1 and TRBJ1-1; D unresolved. V was trimmed by 0 bases and J by 11 bases, leaving 14 bases between them. This CDR3 is 13 amino acids long. Germline V gene lookup returns CDR1 SGHRS and CDR2 YFSETQ. The CDR3 reads CASSLGASTLAFF. The CDR3 bases are TGCGCCAGCAGCTTGGGGGCTTCCACCCTGGCTTTCTTT.

The CDR3 DNA reads as TGTGCCAGCAGCTTCATGGGAGACTATGGCTACACCTTC. Translation gives CASSFMGDYGYTF. The chain has TRBV5-6 and TRBJ1-2, with D unresolved. The V gene's germline CDR1 is SGHDT and CDR2 YYEEEE. The CDR3 sequence is 13 residues long. Trimming pared 2 bases from V and 3 bases from J, leaving 8 bases between.

This chain links TRBV5-1 with TRBJ1-4, with 10 bases aligning to TRBD1. Per the germline V gene, CDR1 is SGHRS and CDR2 is YFSETQ. The trim removed 3 bases at V and 8 bases at J, leaving 4 bases unmatched. The CDR3 is 14 residues long. The CDR3, as DNA: TGCGCCAGCAGCTCGGGACAGGGGAGGGAAAAACTGTTTTTT. It yields the protein CASSSGQGREKLFF.

This chain connects TRBV19 to TRBJ2-3; 9 positions match TRBD2. The germline gives CDR1 LNHDA, CDR2 SQIVND (reference sequence). CDR3 length: 16 amino acids. The junction had 12 bases not matched to a gene; V was cut back by 7 bases and J by 4 bases. The CDR3 sequence: CASKRGGGAPADTQYF. CDR3 in DNA: TGTGCCAGTAAACGAGGCGGGGGGGCCCCCGCAGATACGCAGTATTTT. Full variable domain (outside the CDR3, taken from reference TRBV19 and TRBJ2-3): DGGITQSPKYLFRKEGQNVTLSCEQNLNHDAMYWYRQDPGQGLRLIYYSQIVNDFQKGDIAEGYSVSREKKESFPLTVTSAQKNPTAFYLCASKRGGGAPADTQYFGPGTRLTVL.

V usage is TRBV5-1 and J usage is TRBJ1-1, with 9 bases matching TRBD1. The CDR3 is 15 residues long. Trimming took 3 bases from V and 3 from J; bases not matched to a gene: 6. Germline V CDR1 and CDR2: SGHRS, YFSETQ. The DNA of the CDR3 is TGCGCCAGCAGCTGGGAAAGGGACAGGGACACTGAAGCTTTCTTT. It encodes CASSWERDRDTEAFF. Complete variable domain (other parts from reference TRBV5-1 and TRBJ1-1): KAGVTQTPRYLIKTRGQQVTLSCSPISGHRSVSWYQQTPGQGLQFLFEYFSETQRNKGNFPGRFSGRQFSNSRSEMNVSTLELGDSALYLCASSWERDRDTEAFFGQGTRLTVV.

The chain joins TRBV5-6 to TRBJ2-2, with a tentative D call TRBD2 (6 bases). CDR3 length equals 14 residues. Germline CDR1 SGHDT, CDR2 YYEEEE. Trimming took off 5 bases at V and 1 base at J, with 9 bases between the two ends. CDR3 sequence (DNA): TGTGCCAGCAGGGTGGGGGGGAACACCGGGGAGCTGTTTTTT. It encodes CASRVGGNTGELFF.

This clone was observed once. The chain uses TRBV5-1 and TRBJ1-2; TRBD1 matches 7 bases. After removal of 5 bases from V and 6 bases from J, the junction contained 1 base not matched to a gene. Germline assignment: CDR1 SGHRS and CDR2 YFSETQ. The CDR3 totals 11 residues. The CDR3 bases are TGCGCCAGCAGTACAGGGGATGGCTACACCTTC. This sequence encodes CASSTGDGYTF.

V and J are TRBV5-4 and TRBJ1-1; perhaps TRBD1 as D (5 bases). This CDR3 region has 13 residues. Germline CDR1 reads SGHNT; CDR2 reads YYREEE (reference sequence). V dropped 4 bases and J dropped 7 bases, with 14 bases sitting between them. The CDR3 sequence: CASSLGGELEAFF. For the CDR3, the DNA is TGTGCCAGCAGCCTGGGGGGGGAGCTTGAAGCTTTCTTT.

This clone has only one observation. The chain couples TRBV6-6 to TRBJ1-4; 7 nucleotides agree with TRBD1. The CDR3 loop spans 14 amino acids. CDR1 and CDR2 from the germline V gene are MNHNY and SVGAGI (reference sequence). V lost 2 bases, J lost 8 bases, and 5 bases stayed unmatched. CDR3 in DNA: TGTGCCAGCAGTTACGGGCAGGGGGGCGAAAAACTGTTTTTT. The encoded protein is CASSYGQGGEKLFF.

The gene calls are TRBV7-7 and TRBJ2-5, with 8 bases aligning to TRBD2. The V gene end was trimmed by 1 base and the J gene end by 5 bases; junction bases not matched to a gene: 6. Germline V gives CDR1 SSHAT, CDR2 FNYEAQ (reference sequence). The length of the CDR3 is 15 residues. CDR3 nucleotide sequence: TGTGCCAGCAGCTTAGGTAGCGGGATTGGGGAGACCCAGTACTTC. Translation gives CASSLGSGIGETQYF.

This rearrangement joins TRBV5-1 to TRBJ1-2; D possibly corresponds to TRBD1 (5 bases). The CDR3 runs to 14 residues. Germline assignment: CDR1 SGHRS and CDR2 YFSETQ. Trimming removed 3 bases from V and 0 bases from J, with 9 bases in between. CDR3: CASSWGGSNYGYTF. Written as DNA, the CDR3 is TGCGCCAGCAGCTGGGGGGGGTCTAACTATGGCTACACCTTC.

The rearrangement joins TRBV9 to TRBJ2-3, with 8 positions matching TRBD2. The germline V gene has CDR1 SGDLS and CDR2 YYNGEE. Trimming at V came to 5 bases and at J to 5 bases, leaving 7 bases not matched to a gene. This CDR3 contains 14 residues. CDR3 region: CASSRRGVEDTQYF. In DNA, the CDR3 is TGTGCCAGCAGTCGGCGGGGGGTGGAAGATACGCAGTATTTT.